Included here is one TCR beta chain sequence, with context. Sequencing used immunoSEQ multiplex PCR; TCRdb keeps in-frame clones, though not all of them. The sample records over 120,000 clones, roughly 77% being singletons. This record belongs to a study of blood T cell repertoires in COVID-19. At the level of the study: The study drew acute and convalescent COVID-19 samples from the United States, Italy and Spain. PBMCs, B-cell-depleted T cells, or T cells provided the cDNA or gDNA that made up the material.

The CDR3 has 11 residues. Germline loops: CDR1 LNHDA, CDR2 SQIVND (reference sequence). The ends were cut back, 0 bases at V and 8 bases at J, with 4 bases in the middle. Recruited during active infection, patients (from Seattle) were subsequently followed longitudinally. The TCR was taken from a woman in her 70s with COVID-19, enrolled during active disease. The J gene is TRBJ1-2, the V gene TRBV19; no reliable D call. Sample: peripheral blood. The CDR3 protein is CASSIDSGYTF. As DNA, the CDR3 is TGTGCCAGTAGTATAGATTCAGGCTACACCTTC.